This T cell receptor (beta chain) came from a study of blood T cell repertoires in COVID-19. Whole-study context: Collection of acute and convalescent COVID-19 samples took place in the United States, Italy and Spain.

TCRdb's copy holds only in-frame clones and misses some; the assay was immunoSEQ multiplex PCR. Found here are 300,000 to 400,000 clones, approximately 91% of them singletons; the top ten hold 5.5% to 7.5%. This CDR3 spans 12 amino acids. With 3 bases removed from V and 2 bases from J, the gap between germline ends came to 2 bases. The germline CDR1 and CDR2 sequences are SGHNT and YENEEA. Seattle patients were enrolled during active infection and followed longitudinally. The sample comprised peripheral blood. The receptor was isolated from a woman in her seventies with COVID-19, enrolled during active disease. The V gene is TRBV11-3, the J gene TRBJ1-3; no firm D call. Here the CDR3 reads CASSFTGNTIYF. CDR3 bases: TGTGCCAGCAGCTTCACTGGAAACACCATATATTTT.